These T cell receptor beta chains were read from a single sample in a study of vaccination and CD4 T cells after COVID-19. One entry per CDR3 protein results from TCRdb running MiXCR on the PCR reads. The table lists fewer than 15,000 distinct CDR3 sequences, 44% of them singletons. These TCRs are of unknown antigen specificity. The material sequenced was CD4+ T cells from blood, cultured in vitro. The receptor set was obtained from a human donor who had recovered from COVID-19. Each CDR3 is given with its conserved first and last residue. The order of the fields is clone size, J gene, V gene, D gene, CDR3 DNA, CDR3 protein. The D gene is left open where the match is weak. Rows give clone size only sometimes, using once, few, many, or a class for an expanded clone.

few	TRBJ2-1	TRBV24-1	.	TGTGCCACCAGTGATTTGCCGCCTAGCTCCTACAATGAGCAGTTCTTC	CATSDLPPSSYNEQFF
.	TRBJ1-4	TRBV20-1	.	TGCAGTGCCTCTTCTGGGGCGGGAAATGAAAAACTGTTTTTT	CSASSGAGNEKLFF
few	TRBJ2-2	TRBV20-1	TRBD2	TGCAGTGCTAGTATAGCGGGAGAGGGGACCGGGGAGCTGTTTTTT	CSASIAGEGTGELFF
.	TRBJ2-7	TRBV12-3/TRBV12-4	.	TGTGCCAGCAGTTTACACTTTTACGAGCAGTACTTC	CASSLHFYEQYF
once	TRBJ1-3	TRBV5-4	.	TGTGCCAGCAGCTTTCAGGGAGCTGGAAACACCATATATTTT	CASSFQGAGNTIYF
.	TRBJ2-7	TRBV28	TRBD1	TGTGCCAGCAGTTTAGGACAGGGACCGAGGTACGAGCAGTACTTC	CASSLGQGPRYEQYF
.	TRBJ1-4	TRBV10-3	.	TGTGCCATCAGTGCATCCACTCAGGGCGGTGAAAAACTGTTTTTT	CAISASTQGGEKLFF
.	TRBJ1-1	TRBV19	.	TGTGCCAGTAGTGACAGACCTGCTTCTGAAGCTTTCTTT	CASSDRPASEAFF
.	TRBJ2-7	TRBV6-2/TRBV6-3	TRBD1	TGTGCCAGCAGTACGACAGGGACATACCACGAGCAGTACTTC	CASSTTGTYHEQYF
.	TRBJ2-3	TRBV7-6	.	TGTGCCAGCAGCCCGGGCGGCGCGTCGGATACACAGTATTTT	CASSPGGASDTQYF
.	TRBJ1-2	TRBV30	.	TGTGCCTGGAGTGGGAGTTTGTATGGCTACACCTTC	CAWSGSLYGYTF
few	TRBJ2-1	TRBV2	.	TGTGCCAGCAGCCGTGGGACTGACGACAATGAGCAGTTCTTC	CASSRGTDDNEQFF
.	TRBJ2-7	TRBV20-1	.	TGCAGTGCTTCAGACAGGCCGGGGAGGGAGCAGTACTTC	CSASDRPGREQYF
.	TRBJ1-1	TRBV10-3	.	TGTGCCATCAGTGAGTCGTCGGGGTACACTGAAGCTTTCTTT	CAISESSGYTEAFF
.	TRBJ2-3	TRBV20-1	TRBD2	TGCAGTGCTAGTATCCTAGCGGGAGAAGGAGCCTTTAGCACAGATACGCAGTATTTT	CSASILAGEGAFSTDTQYF
few	TRBJ1-1	TRBV20-1	TRBD1	TGCAGTGCTAGATCCGGGACAGGGGTAGAGACTGAAGCTTTCTTT	CSARSGTGVETEAFF
few	TRBJ2-3	TRBV7-2	.	TGTGCCAGCAGCTCCATGGGCGGCCACACAGATACGCAGTATTTT	CASSSMGGHTDTQYF
.	TRBJ2-7	TRBV28	.	TGTGCCAGCAGCTCCACTGGAACTTATAGCGGACCGCTTCCCTACGAGCAGTACTTC	CASSSTGTYSGPLPYEQYF
few	TRBJ1-1	TRBV6-1	.	TGTGCCAGCAGCTTAGTGACAGGTGGGAACACTGAAGCTTTCTTT	CASSLVTGGNTEAFF
.	TRBJ1-1	TRBV20-1	.	TGCAGTGCTAGATTACAGTTGAACACTGAAGCTTTCTTT	CSARLQLNTEAFF
.	TRBJ1-1	TRBV30	TRBD1	TGTGCCTGGAGCACAGGGGATACGTGGAACACTGAAGCTTTCTTT	CAWSTGDTWNTEAFF
.	TRBJ2-6	TRBV6-1	.	TGTGCCAGCGGAACCTCGGGGGCCAACGTCCTGACTTTC	CASGTSGANVLTF
.	TRBJ1-1	TRBV6-5	.	TGTGCCAGCAGTTACTCTGGACGGCCCGAAGCTTTCTTT	CASSYSGRPEAFF
few	TRBJ2-7	TRBV20-1	TRBD2	TGCAGTGCTAGAGATACGAGGGAGGGTCGGTACGAGCAGTACTTC	CSARDTREGRYEQYF
once	TRBJ2-5	TRBV5-1	TRBD1	TGCGCCAGCAGCTTCGGACAGGGGGAACAGACCCAGTACTTC	CASSFGQGEQTQYF
few	TRBJ2-3	TRBV2	TRBD2	TGTGCCAGCAGTGAATGGGCTAGCGGGAGCACAGATACGCAGTATTTT	CASSEWASGSTDTQYF
few	TRBJ1-2	TRBV6-1	.	TGTGCCAGCGGCCCTCCCAGCACAAGGGTCGACTATGGCTACACCTTC	CASGPPSTRVDYGYTF
.	TRBJ2-1	TRBV20-1	TRBD2	TGCAGTGTCCTAGCGGGAGGAGGAAATGAGCAGTTCTTC	CSVLAGGGNEQFF
few	TRBJ1-5	TRBV28	.	TGTGCCAGCAGTAACTCCGGGACAAAAAATCAGCCCCAGCATTTT	CASSNSGTKNQPQHF
.	TRBJ2-1	TRBV20-1	.	TGCAGTGCTATCGGCCAGGGTCGCGATGAGCAGTTCTTC	CSAIGQGRDEQFF
once	TRBJ1-6	TRBV7-8	.	TGTGCCAGCAGCTTCCGCCAGCAGGGCCAATCACCCCTCCACTTT	CASSFRQQGQSPLHF
.	TRBJ1-4	TRBV12-3/TRBV12-4	.	TGTGCCAGCAGGGCGGGGGGAAGTGAAAAACTGTTTTTT	CASRAGGSEKLFF
few	TRBJ1-1	TRBV7-9	TRBD1	TGTGCCAGCAGCCTCAGGGGGACAGGGTTATTGAGGACTGAAGCTTTCTTT	CASSLRGTGLLRTEAFF
once	TRBJ2-1	TRBV18	TRBD2	TGTGCCAACTCACGAGGACGGGAGGGGCTTTACAATGAGCAGTTCTTC	CANSRGREGLYNEQFF
.	TRBJ2-5	TRBV1	.	TGCACCAGCAGCCAAGAGGGACTAGCCCCAGGGAAAGAGACCCAGTACTTC	CTSSQEGLAPGKETQYF
.	TRBJ1-1	TRBV18	.	TGTGCCAGCTCGACAGGAACGAACACTGAAGCTTTCTTT	CASSTGTNTEAFF
once	TRBJ1-2	TRBV4-1	.	TGCGCCAGCAGCCAAGAGTCGTCCAGGGCGTGGGAGGGCTACACCTTC	CASSQESSRAWEGYTF
.	TRBJ1-6	TRBV28	.	TGTGCCAGCAGTTTCAGGGACACCTTCTCCTATAATTCACCCCTCCACTTT	CASSFRDTFSYNSPLHF
.	TRBJ2-3	TRBV5-1	.	TGCGCCAGCAGCTTGGGAGCGGAAGGCACAGATACGCAGTATTTT	CASSLGAEGTDTQYF
.	TRBJ1-4	TRBV28	TRBD1	TGTGCCAGCAGTTCGGCCGGACAGGACTTCACTAATGAAAAACTGTTTTTT	CASSSAGQDFTNEKLFF
.	TRBJ2-3	TRBV10-3	.	TGTGCCATCGCCTCAGGTTCGGGCACAGATACGCAGTATTTT	CAIASGSGTDTQYF
.	TRBJ1-2	TRBV7-9	.	TGTGCCAGCAGCTTAGACCGACTCTATGGCTACACCTTC	CASSLDRLYGYTF
.	TRBJ1-1	TRBV30	.	TGTGCCTGGAGTGTACTGGGGGAGGACACTGAAGCTTTCTTT	CAWSVLGEDTEAFF
once	TRBJ2-5	TRBV4-3	.	TGCGCCAGCAGCATACGATTGGGACCTCAAGAGACCCAGTACTTC	CASSIRLGPQETQYF
few	TRBJ1-5	TRBV12-3/TRBV12-4	TRBD1	TGTGCCAGCAGTCCCGGGACAGGGGATCAGCCCCAGCATTTT	CASSPGTGDQPQHF
.	TRBJ2-2	TRBV6-1	.	TGTGCCAGCACATCCGGGCCCCACACCGGGGAGCTGTTTTTT	CASTSGPHTGELFF
few	TRBJ1-6	TRBV15	.	TGTGCCACCAGCAAACGGGACGGAAATTCACCCCTCCACTTT	CATSKRDGNSPLHF
once	TRBJ1-2	TRBV28	TRBD1	TGTGCCAGCAGTTCCGGGACAGGGTGGTCTGGCTACACCTTC	CASSSGTGWSGYTF
.	TRBJ1-2	TRBV3-1	.	TGTGCCAGCAGCCAAGGGCCGAGGCTAGACGGCTACACCTTC	CASSQGPRLDGYTF
once	TRBJ2-1	TRBV19	.	TGTGCCAGTAGTTCCGCTCTAGCGTGGGCCTACAATGAGCAGTTCTTC	CASSSALAWAYNEQFF
.	TRBJ2-5	TRBV7-2	TRBD2	TGTGCCAGCAGCTTAGTAGTAGCGGGAGGGGGCCAAGAGACCCAGTACTTC	CASSLVVAGGGQETQYF
.	TRBJ1-3	TRBV10-3	TRBD1	TGTGCCATCAGGGAAGGACAGGGACCTGGAAACACCATATATTTT	CAIREGQGPGNTIYF
few	TRBJ2-5	TRBV6-1	.	TGTGCCAGCAGTGAGGTCAACCCTGGGGGGACCCAGTACTTC	CASSEVNPGGTQYF
.	TRBJ1-1	TRBV28	.	TGTGCCAGCGCCGGCCGAGGGACGACTGAAGCTTTCTTT	CASAGRGTTEAFF
.	TRBJ1-1	TRBV27	TRBD1	TGTGCCAGCAGCTGGACAGGAAACCCCGGAGAGGCTTTCTTT	CASSWTGNPGEAFF